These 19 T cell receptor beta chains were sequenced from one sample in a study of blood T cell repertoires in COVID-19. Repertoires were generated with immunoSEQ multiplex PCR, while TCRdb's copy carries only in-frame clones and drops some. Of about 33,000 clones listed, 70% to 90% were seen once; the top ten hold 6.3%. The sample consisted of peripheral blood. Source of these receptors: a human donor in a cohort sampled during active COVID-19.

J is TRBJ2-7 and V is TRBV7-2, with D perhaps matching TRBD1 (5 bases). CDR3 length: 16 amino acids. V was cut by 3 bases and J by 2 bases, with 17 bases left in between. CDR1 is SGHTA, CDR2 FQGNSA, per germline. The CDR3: CASSFRPGHAAYEQYF. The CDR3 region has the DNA TGTGCCAGCAGCTTTAGGCCCGGACACGCGGCCTACGAGCAGTACTTC.

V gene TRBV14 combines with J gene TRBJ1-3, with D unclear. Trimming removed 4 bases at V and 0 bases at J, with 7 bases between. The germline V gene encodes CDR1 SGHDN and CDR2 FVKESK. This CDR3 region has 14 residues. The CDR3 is CASSLGGSGNTIYF. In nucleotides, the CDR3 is TGTGCCAGCAGCCTCGGAGGCTCTGGAAACACCATATATTTT.

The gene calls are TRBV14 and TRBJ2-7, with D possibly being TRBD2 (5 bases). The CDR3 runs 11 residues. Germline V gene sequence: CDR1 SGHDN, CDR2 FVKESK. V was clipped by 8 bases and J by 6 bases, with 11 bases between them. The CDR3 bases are TGTGCCAGCCCTTTCGCGGGCGAGCAGTACTTC. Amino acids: CASPFAGEQYF.

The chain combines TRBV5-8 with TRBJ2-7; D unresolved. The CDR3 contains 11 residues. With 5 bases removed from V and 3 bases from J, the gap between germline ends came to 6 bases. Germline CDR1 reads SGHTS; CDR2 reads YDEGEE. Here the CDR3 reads CASRSLYEQYF. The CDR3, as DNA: TGTGCCAGCAGGTCCCTCTACGAGCAGTACTTC.

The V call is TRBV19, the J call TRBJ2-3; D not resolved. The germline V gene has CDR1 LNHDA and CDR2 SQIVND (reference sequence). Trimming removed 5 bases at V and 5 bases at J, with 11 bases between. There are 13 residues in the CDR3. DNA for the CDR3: TGTGCCAGTAGTCGAGGCGGAATAGATACGCAGTATTTT. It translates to CASSRGGIDTQYF.

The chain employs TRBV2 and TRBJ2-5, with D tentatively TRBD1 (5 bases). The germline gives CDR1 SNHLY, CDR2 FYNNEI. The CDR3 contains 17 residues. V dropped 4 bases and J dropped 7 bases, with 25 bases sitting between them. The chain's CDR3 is CASSGQKLGSGRRTQYF. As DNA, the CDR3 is TGTGCCAGCAGTGGACAGAAACTCGGGTCTGGTCGCCGGACCCAGTACTTC. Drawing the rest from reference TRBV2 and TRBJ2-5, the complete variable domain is EPEVTQTPSHQVTQMGQEVILRCVPISNHLYFYWYRQILGQKVEFLVSFYNNEISEKSEIFDDQFSVERPDGSNFTLKIRSTKLEDSAMYFCASSGQKLGSGRRTQYFGPGTRLLVL.

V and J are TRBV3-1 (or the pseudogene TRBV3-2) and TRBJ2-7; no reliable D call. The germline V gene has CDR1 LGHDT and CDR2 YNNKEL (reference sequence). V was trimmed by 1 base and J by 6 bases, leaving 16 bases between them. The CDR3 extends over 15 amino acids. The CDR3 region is CASSQVAQLFTEQYF. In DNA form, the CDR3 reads TGTGCCAGCAGCCAAGTCGCCCAACTTTTCACCGAGCAGTACTTC.

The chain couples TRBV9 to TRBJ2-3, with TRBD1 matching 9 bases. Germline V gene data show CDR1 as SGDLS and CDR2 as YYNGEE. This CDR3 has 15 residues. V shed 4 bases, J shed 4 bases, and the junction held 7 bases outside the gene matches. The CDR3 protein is CASSSNTGGADTQYF. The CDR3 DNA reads TGTGCCAGCAGCTCTAATACAGGGGGCGCAGATACGCAGTATTTT.

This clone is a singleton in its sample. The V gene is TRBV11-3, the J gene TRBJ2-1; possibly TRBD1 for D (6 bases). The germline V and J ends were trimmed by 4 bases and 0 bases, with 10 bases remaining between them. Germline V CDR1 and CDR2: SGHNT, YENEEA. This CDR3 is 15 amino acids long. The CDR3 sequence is CASSSQGSSYNEQFF. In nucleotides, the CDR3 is TGTGCCAGCAGCTCACAGGGAAGCTCCTACAATGAGCAGTTCTTC.

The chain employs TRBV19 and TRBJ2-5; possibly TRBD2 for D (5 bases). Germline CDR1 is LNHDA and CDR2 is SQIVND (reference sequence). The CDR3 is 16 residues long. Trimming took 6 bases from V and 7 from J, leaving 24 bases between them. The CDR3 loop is CASSRRGQPYSGTQYF. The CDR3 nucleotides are TGTGCCAGTAGCCGCCGCGGGCAGCCCTACAGCGGGACCCAGTACTTC. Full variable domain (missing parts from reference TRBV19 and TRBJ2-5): DGGITQSPKYLFRKEGQNVTLSCEQNLNHDAMYWYRQDPGQGLRLIYYSQIVNDFQKGDIAEGYSVSREKKESFPLTVTSAQKNPTAFYLCASSRRGQPYSGTQYFGPGTRLLVL.

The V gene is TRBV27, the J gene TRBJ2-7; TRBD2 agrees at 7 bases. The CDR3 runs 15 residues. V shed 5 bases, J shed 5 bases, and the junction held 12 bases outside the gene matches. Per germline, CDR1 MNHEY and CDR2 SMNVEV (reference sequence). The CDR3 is CASSDLSAGVDEQYF. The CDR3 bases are TGTGCCAGCAGTGACCTCTCGGCGGGAGTTGACGAGCAGTACTTC.

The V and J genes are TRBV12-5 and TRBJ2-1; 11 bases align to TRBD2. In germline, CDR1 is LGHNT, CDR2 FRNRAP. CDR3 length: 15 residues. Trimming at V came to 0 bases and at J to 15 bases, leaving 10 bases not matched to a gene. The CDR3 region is CASGLVETSGVRRFF. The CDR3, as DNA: TGTGCTAGTGGTTTGGTGGAGACTAGCGGGGTCAGGCGGTTCTTC.

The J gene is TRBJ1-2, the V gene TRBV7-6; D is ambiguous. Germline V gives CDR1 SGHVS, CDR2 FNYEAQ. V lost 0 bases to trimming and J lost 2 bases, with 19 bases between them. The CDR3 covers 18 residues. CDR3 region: CASSLAPGGPLPNYGYTF. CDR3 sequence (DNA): TGTGCCAGCAGCTTAGCGCCGGGAGGCCCTCTTCCCAACTATGGCTACACCTTC.

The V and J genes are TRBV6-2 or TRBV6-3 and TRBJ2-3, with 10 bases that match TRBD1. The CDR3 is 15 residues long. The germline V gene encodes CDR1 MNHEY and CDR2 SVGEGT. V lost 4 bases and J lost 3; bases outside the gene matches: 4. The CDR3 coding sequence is TGTGCCAGCAGTTCTCGGACAGGGGGGACAGATACGCAGTATTTT. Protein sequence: CASSSRTGGTDTQYF.

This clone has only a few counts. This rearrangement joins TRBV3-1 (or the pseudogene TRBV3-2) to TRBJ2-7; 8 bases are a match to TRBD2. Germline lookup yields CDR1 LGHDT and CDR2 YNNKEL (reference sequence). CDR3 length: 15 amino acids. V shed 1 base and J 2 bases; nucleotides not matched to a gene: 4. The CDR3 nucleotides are TGTGCCAGCAGCCAAGCGGGAGGGGTTACCTACGAGCAGTACTTC. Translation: CASSQAGGVTYEQYF.

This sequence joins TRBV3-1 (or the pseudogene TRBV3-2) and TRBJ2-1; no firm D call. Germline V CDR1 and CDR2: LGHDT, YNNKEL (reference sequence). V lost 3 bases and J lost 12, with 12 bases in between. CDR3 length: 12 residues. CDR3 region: CASSHRLEWQFF. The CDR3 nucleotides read TGTGCCAGCAGCCACAGACTTGAGTGGCAGTTCTTC.

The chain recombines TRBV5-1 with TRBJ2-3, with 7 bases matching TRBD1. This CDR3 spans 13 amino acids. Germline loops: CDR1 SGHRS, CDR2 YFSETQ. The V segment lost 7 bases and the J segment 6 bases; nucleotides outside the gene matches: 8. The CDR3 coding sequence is TGCGCCAGCGGAATAACAGGGGAGGATACGCAGTATTTT. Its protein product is CASGITGEDTQYF.

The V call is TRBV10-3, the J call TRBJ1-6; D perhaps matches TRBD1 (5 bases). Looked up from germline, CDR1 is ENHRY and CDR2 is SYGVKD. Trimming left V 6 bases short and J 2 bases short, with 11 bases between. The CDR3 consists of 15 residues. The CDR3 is CAISVQGTYNSPLHF. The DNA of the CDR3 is TGTGCCATCAGCGTTCAGGGTACCTATAATTCACCCCTCCACTTT.

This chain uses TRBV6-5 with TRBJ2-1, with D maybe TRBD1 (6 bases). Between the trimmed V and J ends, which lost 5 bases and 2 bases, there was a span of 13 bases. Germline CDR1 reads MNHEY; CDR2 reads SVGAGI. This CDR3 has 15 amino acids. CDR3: CASSPTGATYNEQFF. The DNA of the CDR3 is TGTGCCAGCAGTCCGACAGGAGCGACCTACAATGAGCAGTTCTTC.